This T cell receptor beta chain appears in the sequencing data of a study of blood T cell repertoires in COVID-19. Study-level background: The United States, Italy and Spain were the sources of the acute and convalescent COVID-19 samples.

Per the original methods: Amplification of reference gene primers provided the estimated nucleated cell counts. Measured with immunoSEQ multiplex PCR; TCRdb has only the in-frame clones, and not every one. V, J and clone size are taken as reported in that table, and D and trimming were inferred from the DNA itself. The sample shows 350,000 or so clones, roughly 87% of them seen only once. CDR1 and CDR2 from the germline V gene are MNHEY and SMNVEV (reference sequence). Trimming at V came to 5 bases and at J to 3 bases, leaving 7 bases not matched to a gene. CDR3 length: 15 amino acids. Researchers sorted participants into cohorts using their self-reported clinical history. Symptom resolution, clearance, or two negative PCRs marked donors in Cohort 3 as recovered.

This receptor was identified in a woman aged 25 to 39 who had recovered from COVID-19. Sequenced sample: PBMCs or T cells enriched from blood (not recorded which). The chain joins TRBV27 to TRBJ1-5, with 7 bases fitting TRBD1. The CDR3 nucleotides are TGTGCCAGCAGTCCCCGACAGGGAGTCAATCAGCCCCAGCATTTT. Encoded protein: CASSPRQGVNQPQHF.